What follows are 28 T cell receptor beta chains derived from one specimen sequenced in a study of blood T cell repertoires in COVID-19 (TCRdb year 2020). The library came from the immunoSEQ multiplex PCR assay. TCRdb provides this immuneACCESS table in a form limited to in-frame rearrangements. Some clones are lacking; in checked studies, under half of them reflect an unresolved V gene, and why the rest are absent is not known. For this sample there are 150,000 to 180,000 clones; roughly four fifths appear just once. The top ten hold roughly 1.8% of the sample. Sequencing used peripheral blood. The origin of the receptors is a man of 80 years or more with acute or convalescent COVID-19.

Note on this clone: This sample also contains other DNA sequences that code for the same CDR3. The chain joins TRBV3-1 (or the pseudogene TRBV3-2) to TRBJ2-7, with D possibly matching TRBD1 (5 bases). This CDR3 is built from 11 residues. The V gene lost 1 base and the J gene lost 8 bases, with 6 bases spanning the gap. CDR1 and CDR2 from the germline V gene are LGHDT and YNNKEL (reference sequence). CDR3 DNA sequence: TGTGCCAGCAGCCAAGCGGACAAGCAGTACGTC. This encodes CASSQADKQYV.

This clone came up once. This chain joins TRBV18 and TRBJ2-2; D unresolved. V dropped 0 bases and J dropped 6 bases, with 8 bases sitting between them. The CDR3 spans 14 residues. CDR1 is KGHSH, CDR2 LQKENI, per germline. The chain's CDR3 is CASSPPSLAGELFF. The CDR3 DNA reads as TGTGCCAGCTCACCACCGTCTCTCGCCGGGGAGCTGTTTTTT.

The chain couples TRBV19 to TRBJ1-4; tentatively, D is TRBD1 (6 bases). Germline CDR1 and CDR2: LNHDA and SQIVND (reference sequence). CDR3 length: 13 residues. V lost 10 bases, J lost 2 bases, and 11 bases lay in between. In nucleotides, the CDR3 is TGTGCCACACGGGACACGACTAATGAAAAACTGTTTTTT. This translates into CATRDTTNEKLFF.

The chain employs TRBV5-1 and TRBJ1-6, with TRBD1 as a possible D gene (5 bases). Trimming pared 0 bases from V and 7 bases from J, leaving 11 bases between. Per the germline V gene, CDR1 is SGHRS and CDR2 is YFSETQ. The CDR3 runs to 15 residues. The CDR3 protein is CASSLGPGVNSPLHF. The CDR3 DNA sequence: TGCGCCAGCAGCTTGGGTCCGGGGGTCAATTCACCCCTCCACTTT.

The gene calls are TRBV5-1 and TRBJ1-2; 9 bases align to TRBD1. Trimming removed 10 bases from V and 8 bases from J; junction bases left unmatched: 9. The CDR3 is 12 amino acids. Germline values: CDR1 SGHRS, CDR2 YFSETQ. The CDR3 DNA reads as TGCGCCTCCTCAGACAGGGGGGAAGGCTACACCTTC. This codes for CASSDRGEGYTF.

This clone has a single count. The rearrangement uses TRBV19 and TRBJ1-4; tentative D call: TRBD1 (6 bases). V shed 5 bases and J shed 11 bases, with 27 bases lying between them. The CDR3 is 17 amino acids. CDR1 is LNHDA, CDR2 SQIVND, per germline (reference sequence). CDR3 bases: TGTGCCAGTAGTCCAGACCAAACGGACAGCTTTGTAGGGAAACTGTTTTTT. Protein: CASSPDQTDSFVGKLFF.

This chain uses TRBV12-3 or TRBV12-4 with TRBJ1-2, with 9 nucleotides matching TRBD1. Trimming at V came to 3 bases and at J to 12 bases, leaving 2 bases not matched to a gene. The CDR3 loop spans 11 amino acids. CDR3 residues: CASSFNRGHTF. The CDR3 DNA sequence: TGTGCCAGCAGTTTTAACAGGGGGCACACCTTC.

The CDR3 loop is CASSLSIRTSESPPYNEQFF. CDR3 DNA sequence: TGTGCCAGCAGTTTATCGATAAGGACTAGCGAATCCCCCCCCTACAATGAGCAGTTCTTC. The V gene is TRBV27, the J gene TRBJ2-1; 9 nucleotides line up with TRBD2. The CDR3 is 20 amino acids. Trimming at V came to 0 bases and at J to 2 bases, leaving 14 bases not matched to a gene. The germline V gene encodes CDR1 MNHEY and CDR2 SMNVEV (reference sequence).

V gene TRBV29-1 combines with J gene TRBJ1-4; D perhaps matches TRBD1 (5 bases). The germline V gene encodes CDR1 SQVTM and CDR2 ANQGSEA. This CDR3 has 12 amino acids. V dropped 7 bases and J dropped 3 bases, with 9 bases sitting between them. This CDR3 reads CSAKGSNEKLFF. The CDR3 region has the DNA TGCAGCGCGAAGGGGTCTAATGAAAAACTGTTTTTT.

This sequence joins TRBV11-1 and TRBJ2-7; 10 bases are shared with TRBD1. The ends lost 3 bases at V and 6 bases at J; junction bases unmatched: 5. Germline-derived CDR1 and CDR2 are SGHAT and FQDESV (reference sequence). This CDR3 has 14 amino acids. CDR3 bases: TGTGCCAGCAGCTTCCGGGGACAGGGGAGCGAGCAGTACTTC. Its translation: CASSFRGQGSEQYF.

The chain uses TRBV5-6 and TRBJ1-2; TRBD1 is a possible D gene (5 bases). V was clipped by 2 bases and J by 4 bases, with 12 bases between them. This CDR3 comprises 14 residues. CDR1 and CDR2 from the germline V gene are SGHDT and YYEEEE. This CDR3 reads CASSFQGPSYGYTF. CDR3 DNA sequence: TGTGCCAGCAGCTTCCAGGGTCCCAGCTATGGCTACACCTTC.

This clone occurred once. The chain employs TRBV5-1 and TRBJ2-7; TRBD1 matches at 7 bases. CDR3 length: 14 residues. V was pared by 0 bases and J by 3 bases, with 3 bases of the junction left unmatched. Germline V gene sequence: CDR1 SGHRS, CDR2 YFSETQ. DNA of the CDR3: TGCGCCAGCAGCTTGGCCCCAGGGGGCTACGAGCAGTACGTC. This translates into CASSLAPGGYEQYV.

This clone was counted a few times. The chain recombines TRBV7-3 with TRBJ2-3; TRBD2 matches 12 bases. The germline V gene has CDR1 SGHTA and CDR2 FQGTGA. V was clipped by 5 bases and J by 4 bases; unmatched bases: 16. The CDR3 is made up of 19 amino acids. The DNA of the CDR3 is TGTGCCAGCAGCCCCCCGGTTCTAGCGGGGGGGAGTCATTCAGATACGCAGTATTTT. Translating it yields CASSPPVLAGGSHSDTQYF.

The V gene is TRBV10-3, the J gene TRBJ2-5, with D possibly being TRBD1 (10 bases). The length of the CDR3 is 17 residues. Germline V CDR1 and CDR2: ENHRY, SYGVKD. V was shortened by 6 bases and J by 3 bases, with 23 bases between the two germline ends. CDR3 bases: TGTGCCATCAGCCCAGCGGGGGGACAGGGGCCGGAAGAGACCCAGTACTTC. This translates into CAISPAGGQGPEETQYF.

The V gene is TRBV5-1, the J gene TRBJ1-4, with TRBD1 identical over 9 bases. Germline V gives CDR1 SGHRS, CDR2 YFSETQ. The CDR3 is 14 residues long. V lost 4 bases to trimming and J lost 6 bases; unmatched junction nucleotides: 4. The CDR3 DNA reads TGCGCCAGCAGCCAGTGGACAGGGGATGAAAAACTGTTTTTT. It encodes CASSQWTGDEKLFF.

This CDR3 is CASSLTGDEKLFF. In DNA form, the CDR3 reads TGTGCCAGCAGCTTAACAGGGGATGAAAAACTGTTTTTT. V and J are TRBV7-3 and TRBJ1-4, with D possibly being TRBD1 (5 bases). V lost 0 bases to trimming and J lost 6 bases, with 5 bases between them. The CDR3 runs to 13 residues. Germline V CDR1 and CDR2: SGHTA, FQGTGA.

CDR3 region: CASSLLQGGEQFF. The CDR3 nucleotides read TGTGCCAGCAGCCTATTACAGGGGGGTGAGCAGTTCTTC. This chain joins TRBV7-2 and TRBJ2-1; 8 bases line up with TRBD1. Trimming at V came to 5 bases and at J to 9 bases, leaving 6 bases not matched to a gene. Germline V gene lookup returns CDR1 SGHTA and CDR2 FQGNSA. The CDR3 runs 13 residues.

The chain uses TRBV29-1 and TRBJ1-2; D ambiguous. V was clipped by 7 bases and J by 8 bases, with 29 bases between them. From germline, CDR1 is SQVTM and CDR2 ANQGSEA. CDR3 size: 16 residues. In DNA, the CDR3 is TGCAGCGCCACCCCCCTTCCGGGCACCGCGGGGAAGGGCTACACCTTC. It encodes CSATPLPGTAGKGYTF.

J is TRBJ1-6 and V is TRBV24-1; D might be TRBD1 (5 bases). Germline loops: CDR1 KGHDR, CDR2 SFDVKD. The germline V and J ends were trimmed by 8 bases and 7 bases, with 23 bases remaining between them. The CDR3 loop spans 17 amino acids. In nucleotides, the CDR3 is TGTGCCACCATTCTAGACAGTCGCCCCGCGGGGAATTCACCCCTCCACTTT. Translation: CATILDSRPAGNSPLHF.

The CDR3 DNA reads as TGTGCCAGCAGACGATACGCGGCTAGCGGGGAAGAGACCCAGTACTTC. Amino acids: CASRRYAASGEETQYF. This chain joins TRBV7-6 and TRBJ2-5; TRBD2 agrees at 9 bases. Germline-derived CDR1 and CDR2 are SGHVS and FNYEAQ. The length of the CDR3 is 16 residues. Trimming cost V 6 bases and J 3 bases; bases outside gene matches: 11.

V and J are TRBV7-2 and TRBJ2-5, with TRBD2 identical over 8 bases. Germline loops: CDR1 SGHTA, CDR2 FQGNSA. V was clipped by 5 bases and J by 5 bases; unmatched bases: 4. The CDR3 has 13 amino acids. This CDR3 reads CASSRGGEETQYF. In DNA, the CDR3 is TGTGCCAGCAGCCGGGGGGGCGAGGAGACCCAGTACTTC.

This clone turned up a few times. V gene TRBV7-2 combines with J gene TRBJ2-1; 15 bases line up with TRBD2. Trimming cost V 4 bases and J 9 bases; bases outside gene matches: 4. The CDR3 runs 15 residues. Germline CDR1 and CDR2: SGHTA and FQGNSA. The CDR3 nucleotides are TGTGCCAGCAGCTGGACTAGCGGGGGGGATTCTGAGCAGTTCTTC. It translates to CASSWTSGGDSEQFF.

The chain carries TRBV6-1 and TRBJ2-6; TRBD2 might be the D (5 bases). The V gene lost 1 base and the J gene lost 4 bases, with 11 bases spanning the gap. CDR1 and CDR2 (germline): MNHNS, SASEGT. CDR3 length: 16 residues. The CDR3 DNA is TGTGCCAGCAGTGAAGGTCGGGGTACCGGGGCCAACGTCCTGACTTTC. This sequence encodes CASSEGRGTGANVLTF.

The chain recombines TRBV4-2 with TRBJ2-1, with a tentative D call TRBD2 (5 bases). This CDR3 is 15 amino acids long. The germline gives CDR1 LGHNA, CDR2 YNFKEQ. V lost 1 base and J 0 bases, leaving 7 bases between the germline ends. CDR3 DNA: TGTGCCAGCAGCCAAGTAGGGAGCTCCTACAATGAGCAGTTCTTC. Translating gives CASSQVGSSYNEQFF.

There are a few counts of this clone. This chain joins TRBV4-1 and TRBJ2-4; 12 bases align to TRBD2. The CDR3 length is 20 residues. The V and J ends lost 1 base and 2 bases, in that order; junction bases with no gene match: 12. Germline V lookup: CDR1 MGHRA, CDR2 YSYEKL. CDR3 sequence reads: CASSQAISPTSGGPKNIQYF. The CDR3 bases are TGCGCCAGCAGCCAAGCGATTTCCCCAACTAGCGGGGGGCCCAAAAACATTCAGTACTTC.

V is TRBV5-5 and J is TRBJ2-5; maybe TRBD1 (6 bases). Germline CDR1 is SGHKS and CDR2 is YYEKEE (reference sequence). Between the trimmed V and J ends, which lost 0 bases and 3 bases, there was a span of 12 bases. This CDR3 region has 15 residues. Here the CDR3 reads CASSLAGQRKETQYF. The CDR3 bases are TGTGCCAGCAGCTTGGCAGGACAGAGGAAAGAGACCCAGTACTTC.

This CDR3 is CATMSRGQGGELFF. CDR3 DNA sequence: TGTGCCACGATGTCAAGGGGGCAGGGCGGGGAGCTGTTTTTT. The chain combines TRBV19 with TRBJ2-2; TRBD1 matches at 7 bases. The germline CDR1 and CDR2 sequences are LNHDA and SQIVND (reference sequence). This CDR3 has 14 residues. J lost 7 bases, V lost 10 bases, and 12 bases had no gene match. The whole variable domain, filled in from reference TRBV19 and TRBJ2-2, reads DGGITQSPKYLFRKEGQNVTLSCEQNLNHDAMYWYRQDPGQGLRLIYYSQIVNDFQKGDIAEGYSVSREKKESFPLTVTSAQKNPTAFYLCATMSRGQGGELFFGEGSRLTVL.

This chain joins TRBV6-4 and TRBJ2-2; D possibly corresponds to TRBD1 (5 bases). Germline CDR1 MRHNA, CDR2 SNTAGT. CDR3 length equals 15 residues. Trimming removed 0 bases at V and 7 bases at J, with 12 bases between. CDR3 bases: TGTGCCAGCAGTGACTCGTCCAGGGCCATCGGGGAGCTGTTTTTT. It is translated as CASSDSSRAIGELFF.